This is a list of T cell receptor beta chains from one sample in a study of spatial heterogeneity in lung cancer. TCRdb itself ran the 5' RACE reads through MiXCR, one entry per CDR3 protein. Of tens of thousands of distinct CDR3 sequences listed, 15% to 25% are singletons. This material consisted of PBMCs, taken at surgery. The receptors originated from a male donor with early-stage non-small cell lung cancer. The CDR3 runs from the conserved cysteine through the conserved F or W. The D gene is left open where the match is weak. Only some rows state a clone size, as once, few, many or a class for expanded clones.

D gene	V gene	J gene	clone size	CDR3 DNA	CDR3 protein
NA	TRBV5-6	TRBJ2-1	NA	TGTGCCAGCAGCTTGTTTGGGCAGGGGCCAGGATCCTACAATGAGCAGTTCTTC	CASSLFGQGPGSYNEQFF
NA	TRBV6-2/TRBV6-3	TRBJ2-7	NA	TGTGCCAGCAGGCCGACAGGTCCCTCCTACGAGCAGTACTTC	CASRPTGPSYEQYF
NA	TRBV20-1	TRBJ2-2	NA	TGCAGTGCTAGGCGGGGACGGCAAAACACCGGGGAGCTGTTTTTT	CSARRGRQNTGELFF
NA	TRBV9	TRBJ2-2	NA	TGTGCCAGCAGCGTAGGTCAGACGAACACCGGGGAGCTGTTTTTT	CASSVGQTNTGELFF
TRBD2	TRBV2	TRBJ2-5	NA	TGTGCCAGCAGTGCGACTAGCGGGGGGGAGACCCAGTACTTC	CASSATSGGETQYF
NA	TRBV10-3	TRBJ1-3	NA	TGTGCCATCAGTCAGGGAATGAACTCTGGAAACACCATATATTTT	CAISQGMNSGNTIYF
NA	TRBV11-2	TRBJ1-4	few	TGTGCCAGCAGCTTGAGTACGGGGAGGGGAAAGAAACTGTTTTTT	CASSLSTGRGKKLFF
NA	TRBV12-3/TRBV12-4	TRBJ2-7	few	TGTGCCAGCAGTCCCTCGGGCCCCGCCGAGCAGTACTTC	CASSPSGPAEQYF
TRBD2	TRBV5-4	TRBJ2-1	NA	TGTGCCAGCAGCTTGAGACTAGCGGGAGACAATGAGCAGTTCTTC	CASSLRLAGDNEQFF
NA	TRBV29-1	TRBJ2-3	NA	TGCAGCGTTGGTGGGGGCAGACCCGCTAGCACAGATACGCAGTATTTT	CSVGGGRPASTDTQYF
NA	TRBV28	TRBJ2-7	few	TGTGCCAGCAGTTTTCACGAGCAGTACTTC	CASSFHEQYF
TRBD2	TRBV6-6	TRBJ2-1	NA	TGTGCCAGCAGTTTCGCCGCGGGGGGGCCTGACAATGAGCAGTTCTTC	CASSFAAGGPDNEQFF
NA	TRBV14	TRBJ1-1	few	TGTGCCAGCAGCCAAGATCAGGGCGCGGGGAACACTGAAGCTTTCTTT	CASSQDQGAGNTEAFF
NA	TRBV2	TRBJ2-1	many	TGTGCCAGCAGTGGCGGGCTAAACAATGAGCAGTTCTTC	CASSGGLNNEQFF
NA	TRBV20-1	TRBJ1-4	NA	TGCAGTGCTAGAGTCGAGTCAGAAGAAAAACTGTTTTTT	CSARVESEEKLFF
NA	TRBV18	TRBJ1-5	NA	TGTGCCAGCTCACCGGGGAGCAATCAGCCCCAGCATTTT	CASSPGSNQPQHF
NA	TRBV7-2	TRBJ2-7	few	TGTGCCAGCAGCCAGGACGCCTCCTACGAGCAGTACTTC	CASSQDASYEQYF
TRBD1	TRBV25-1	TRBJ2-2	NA	TGTGCCAGCGCCGGACAGGTCAACACCGGGGAGCTGTTTTTT	CASAGQVNTGELFF
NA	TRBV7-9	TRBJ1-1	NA	TGTGCCAGCAGCCCGGAGGGGCTCAGGGGCACTGAAGCTTTCTTT	CASSPEGLRGTEAFF
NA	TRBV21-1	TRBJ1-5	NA	TGTGCCAGCAGCAAAGCGCGGACAGGGGTTCAGCCCCAGCATTTT	CASSKARTGVQPQHF
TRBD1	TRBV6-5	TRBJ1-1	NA	TGTGCCAGCAGTTACTCCTACAGACAGGGAACTGAAGCTTTCTTT	CASSYSYRQGTEAFF
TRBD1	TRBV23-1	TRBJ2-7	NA	TGCGCCAGCCCAAGAAGGGGGCTCTACGAGCAGTACTTC	CASPRRGLYEQYF